The 19 T cell receptor beta chains reported below all come from one sample, sequenced in a study of T-cell memory formation after mild COVID-19. TCRdb independently ran MiXCR on the 5' RACE reads; one entry per CDR3 protein. Found here are under 400,000 distinct CDR3 sequences, approximately 21% of them singletons; the top ten hold around 12%. The material sequenced was PBMCs or a T cell subset sorted from them (not recorded which). The receptors here all came from an adult woman who had mild COVID-19 (a few samples of this study predate the infection). Cell type and time point are not known.

There are a few counts of this clonotype. This chain links TRBV5-8 with TRBJ1-5, with TRBD1 matching 9 bases. Germline CDR1 SGHTS, CDR2 YDEGEE. Losses at the gene ends were 0 bases for V and 6 bases for J; bases not matched to a gene: 7. This CDR3 is 16 amino acids long. The CDR3 region has the DNA TGTGCCAGCAGCTTGGTTGGGACAGGGTTCGGTCAGCCCCAGCATTTT. Its protein product is CASSLVGTGFGQPQHF.

This chain links TRBV4-1 with TRBJ2-3; D is unresolved. This CDR3 comprises 11 residues. Germline V gene sequence: CDR1 MGHRA, CDR2 YSYEKL. The germline V and J ends were trimmed by 6 bases and 13 bases, with 14 bases remaining between them. The CDR3 sequence: CASRDSDSEYF. In nucleotides, the CDR3 is TGCGCCAGCAGGGATTCGGATTCGGAGTATTTT.

The table lists this clonotype with many counts. The chain is built from TRBV9 and TRBJ1-5, with D perhaps matching TRBD1 (5 bases). Trimming removed 0 bases at V and 6 bases at J, with 13 bases between. The germline V gene encodes CDR1 SGDLS and CDR2 YYNGEE. CDR3 length equals 15 residues. DNA for the CDR3: TGTGCCAGCAGCGTAGGTCCGGGGGTCAGTCAGCCCCAGCATTTT. Protein sequence: CASSVGPGVSQPQHF.

The V and J genes are TRBV20-1 and TRBJ1-6, with TRBD1 as a possible D gene (6 bases). The CDR3 has 17 residues. Germline V gene lookup returns CDR1 DFQATT and CDR2 SNEGSKA (reference sequence). V was shortened by 0 bases and J by 2 bases, with 14 bases between the two germline ends. Here the CDR3 reads CSARDYREGTYNSPLHF. The DNA for the CDR3 is TGCAGTGCTAGAGATTACAGGGAGGGGACCTATAATTCACCCCTCCACTTT.

This clonotype was counted a few times. V is TRBV5-1 and J is TRBJ2-5, with D unresolved. Trimming shortened V by 0 bases and J by 1 base, and 7 bases separated the two germline ends. Germline CDR1 SGHRS, CDR2 YFSETQ. The CDR3 extends over 14 amino acids. CDR3 DNA sequence: TGCGCCAGCAGCTTGGCCCGATCCCAAGAGACCCAGTACTTC. It encodes CASSLARSQETQYF. Together with reference TRBV5-1 and TRBJ2-5, the CDR3 gives the full variable domain: KAGVTQTPRYLIKTRGQQVTLSCSPISGHRSVSWYQQTPGQGLQFLFEYFSETQRNKGNFPGRFSGRQFSNSRSEMNVSTLELGDSALYLCASSLARSQETQYFGPGTRLLVL.

This clonotype was counted only a few times. The chain combines TRBV21-1 with TRBJ2-7; the table's D gene call, TRBD1, was not cross checked with the DNA. TRBV21-1 is a pseudogene. The CDR3 consists of 16 residues. The CDR3 nucleotides read TGTGCCAGCAGCATGCCCGGGACAGGGATCCCCTACGAGCAGTACTTC. Translating gives CASSMPGTGIPYEQYF.

This chain uses TRBV5-5 with TRBJ2-1, with D possibly TRBD1 on 5 matching bases. Trimming stripped 0 bases from V and 9 bases from J, with 10 bases between. In germline, CDR1 is SGHKS, CDR2 YYEKEE (reference sequence). This CDR3 is 13 amino acids long. The CDR3 spells CASSLGAGLEQFF. DNA for the CDR3: TGTGCCAGCAGCTTGGGGGCAGGGCTTGAGCAGTTCTTC.

This clonotype appeared a few times. The chain joins TRBV12-3 or TRBV12-4 to TRBJ1-5, with unresolved D. V lost 5 bases and J 3 bases, leaving 14 bases between the germline ends. This CDR3 region has 15 residues. The CDR3 nucleotides are TGTGCCAGCAGTCCAATACCGGGCCACAATCAGCCCCAGCATTTT. Translation gives CASSPIPGHNQPQHF.

The rearrangement joins TRBV7-2 to TRBJ1-3, with D possibly being TRBD1 (5 bases). Germline assignment: CDR1 SGHTA and CDR2 FQGNSA. V lost 0 bases to trimming and J lost 0 bases, with 12 bases between them. The CDR3 sequence is 17 residues long. The CDR3 DNA follows: TGTGCCAGCAGCTTAGCCCCAACAGGAACCTCTGGAAACACCATATATTTT. Translated: CASSLAPTGTSGNTIYF. Looking up the rest from reference TRBV7-2 and TRBJ1-3 gives the full variable domain: GAGVSQSPSNKVTEKGKDVELRCDPISGHTALYWYRQSLGQGLEFLIYFQGNSAPDKSGLPSDRFSAERTGGSVSTLTIQRTQQEDSAVYLCASSLAPTGTSGNTIYFGEGSWLTVV.

This chain joins TRBV12-3 or TRBV12-4 and TRBJ2-1; D uncertain. The ends were cut back, 5 bases at V and 8 bases at J, with 13 bases in the middle. The CDR3 totals 13 residues. DNA of the CDR3: TGTGCCAGCAGTAAAGACGCCTCCTATGAGCAGTTCTTC. Protein sequence: CASSKDASYEQFF.

The table lists this clonotype with a few counts. The rearrangement joins TRBV2 to TRBJ2-7; 11 bases are a match to TRBD2. From germline, CDR1 is SNHLY and CDR2 FYNNEI. J gave up 6 bases and V 2 bases, and 6 bases lay outside the gene matches. CDR3 length equals 15 residues. DNA for the CDR3: TGTGCCAGCAGTGAAAGGCTAGCGGGGGGCGCCGAGCAGTACTTC. It translates to CASSERLAGGAEQYF.

This rearrangement joins TRBV10-3 to TRBJ1-2; TRBD1 matches at 8 bases. The trim removed 0 bases at V and 7 bases at J, leaving 4 bases unmatched. The CDR3 loop spans 14 amino acids. From germline, CDR1 is ENHRY and CDR2 SYGVKD. As DNA, the CDR3 is TGTGCCATCAGTGAGTCCTCGGGACAGGCTGGCTACACCTTC. Its translation is CAISESSGQAGYTF.

The V call is TRBV7-9, the J call TRBJ1-1; D is unclear. Germline V gene sequence: CDR1 SEHNR, CDR2 FQNEAQ (reference sequence). Trimming removed 8 bases at V and 8 bases at J, with 21 bases between. The CDR3 has 14 residues. The CDR3 bases are TGTGCCAGCGAGGACTTTGGACCCTTAGAGGAAGCTTTCTTT. The encoded protein is CASEDFGPLEEAFF.

A few counts support this clonotype. This likely comes from a read error, as the CDR3 has no conserved phenylalanine or tryptophan at its end. The chain recombines TRBV13 with TRBJ2-3; TRBD2 matches at 7 bases. With V trimmed by 3 bases and J by 4 bases, 1 base remained unmatched. This CDR3 has 13 residues. Germline assignment: CDR1 PRHDT and CDR2 FYEKMQ (reference sequence). CDR3: CASSLGGSDTQYD. For the CDR3, the DNA is TGTGCCAGCAGCTTGGGGGGGTCAGATACGCAGTATGAT.

Written as DNA, the CDR3 is TGTGCCAGCACCAACACTGAAGCTTTCTTT. Translation gives CASTNTEAFF. V and J are TRBV12-3 or TRBV12-4 and TRBJ1-1; D unresolved. Between the trimmed V and J ends, which lost 7 bases and 2 bases, there was a span of 2 bases. The CDR3 is 10 amino acids.

This clonotype was picked up a small number of times. This chain connects TRBV13 to TRBJ2-7; 8 bases align to TRBD2. V gave up 3 bases and J gave up 2 bases; unmatched junction bases: 6. The CDR3 consists of 15 residues. Germline assignment: CDR1 PRHDT and CDR2 FYEKMQ (reference sequence). This CDR3 reads CASSFGQTSAYEQYF. The CDR3 DNA reads TGTGCCAGCAGCTTCGGTCAGACTAGCGCCTACGAGCAGTACTTC.

This clonotype was recorded a few times. The rearrangement uses TRBV5-6 and TRBJ2-5, with a tentative D call TRBD2 (6 bases). CDR1 and CDR2 (germline): SGHDT, YYEEEE. V gave up 1 base and J gave up 5 bases, with 9 bases separating them. The CDR3 is made up of 13 amino acids. The CDR3 reads CASSLWGGETQYF. In DNA form, the CDR3 reads TGTGCCAGCAGCTTGTGGGGAGGTGAGACCCAGTACTTC.

The chain uses TRBV9 and TRBJ1-2; possible D gene TRBD1, 5 bases. V lost 0 bases and J 4 bases, leaving 10 bases between the germline ends. The germline V gene has CDR1 SGDLS and CDR2 YYNGEE. CDR3 length: 14 amino acids. Written as DNA, the CDR3 is TGTGCCAGCAGCGTAGGCCAGGGAGTCTATGGCTACACCTTC. Its protein is CASSVGQGVYGYTF.

CDR3 in amino acids: CASSPTSGAGTQYF. The CDR3, as DNA: TGTGCCAGCAGCCCGACTAGCGGGGCTGGTACGCAGTATTTT. This chain joins TRBV4-2 and TRBJ2-3, with 11 bases aligning to TRBD2. The CDR3 length is 14 residues. The V segment lost 4 bases and the J segment 8 bases; nucleotides outside the gene matches: 5. Germline loops: CDR1 LGHNA, CDR2 YNFKEQ.